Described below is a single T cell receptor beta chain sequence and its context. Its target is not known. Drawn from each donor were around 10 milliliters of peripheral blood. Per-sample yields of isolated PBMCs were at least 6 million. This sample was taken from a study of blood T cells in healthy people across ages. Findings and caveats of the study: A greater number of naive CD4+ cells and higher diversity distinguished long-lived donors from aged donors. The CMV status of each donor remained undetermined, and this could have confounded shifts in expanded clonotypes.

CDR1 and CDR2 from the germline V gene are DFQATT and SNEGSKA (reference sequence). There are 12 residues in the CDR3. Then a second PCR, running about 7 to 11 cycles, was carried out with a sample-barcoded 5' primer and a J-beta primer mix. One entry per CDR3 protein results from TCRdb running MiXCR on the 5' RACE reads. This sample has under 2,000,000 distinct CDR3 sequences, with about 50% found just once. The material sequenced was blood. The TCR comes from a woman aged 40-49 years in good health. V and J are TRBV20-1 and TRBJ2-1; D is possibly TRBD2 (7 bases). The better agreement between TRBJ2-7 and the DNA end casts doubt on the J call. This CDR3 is CSARRGEGEQYF. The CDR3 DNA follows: TGCAGTGCTAGGAGGGGGGAGGGCGAGCAGTACTTC.